The rows below give T cell receptor beta chains drawn from one sample of a study of control samples from healthy donors and cancer patients. Clones were sequenced by immunoSEQ multiplex PCR, and TCRdb holds only the in-frame ones, with some missing. The sample records about 120,000 clones, roughly 90% being singletons. The sample comprised blood. Every receptor here comes from a man aged 50 to 59 in good health. Both conserved end residues are part of each CDR3. The order of the fields is CDR3 protein, CDR3 DNA, J gene, CDR3 length, V gene, D gene, clone size. D genes are given only for firm matches. Clone size is shown for a subset of rows, as once, few, many or a class of expanded clone.

CATNPQSSGANVLTF	TGTGCCACCAACCCGCAGAGCTCTGGGGCCAACGTCCTGACTTTC	TRBJ2-6	15	TRBV7-2	-	-
CATSSDLYTQYF	TGTGCCACCAGTTCTGACCTGTACACGCAGTATTTT	TRBJ2-3	12	TRBV24-1	-	-
CSASRTLGYTF	TGCAGTGCTTCTCGGACTCTTGGCTACACCTTC	TRBJ1-2	11	TRBV20-1	-	-
CASSLGTLNNYGYTF	TGCGCCAGCAGCTTGGGGACCCTAAACAACTATGGCTACACCTTC	TRBJ1-2	15	TRBV5-1	-	once
CASSRGPGSAKNIQYF	TGTGCCAGCAGCCGCGGGCCGGGTTCAGCCAAAAACATTCAGTACTTC	TRBJ2-4	16	TRBV5-4	-	-
CASSIGTTEAFF	TGTGCCAGTAGTATAGGAACGACTGAAGCTTTCTTT	TRBJ1-1	12	TRBV19	-	-
CASSLGTSASYEQYF	TGCGCCAGCAGCTTGGGGACTAGCGCGTCCTACGAGCAGTACTTC	TRBJ2-7	15	TRBV5-1	TRBD2	-
CASSLPPPAAPQYF	TGTGCCAGTAGTTTGCCACCCCCTGCAGCTCCGCAGTATTTT	TRBJ2-3	14	TRBV19	-	-
CASSQKTQGPPEAFF	TGCGCCAGCAGCCAGAAAACGCAGGGGCCTCCTGAAGCTTTCTTT	TRBJ1-1	15	TRBV4-1	-	-
CASNVGGDTQYF	TGTGCCAGCAATGTAGGGGGGGATACGCAGTATTTT	TRBJ2-3	12	TRBV25-1	-	-
CASSTGQLGTEAFF	TGTGCCAGTAGTACCGGACAGCTCGGGACTGAAGCTTTCTTT	TRBJ1-1	14	TRBV19	-	once
CASRTGGIGTGELFF	TGCGCCAGCAGGACAGGGGGCATCGGGACCGGGGAGCTGTTTTTT	TRBJ2-2	15	TRBV10-2	TRBD1	-
CASSFDMEGSNTEAFF	TGTGCCAGCAGTTTTGACATGGAGGGGTCGAACACTGAAGCTTTCTTT	TRBJ1-1	16	TRBV2	-	-
CASSAPGVSSGNTIYF	TGTGCCAGCAGCGCTCCAGGGGTGTCTTCTGGAAACACCATATATTTT	TRBJ1-3	16	TRBV9	-	once
CSASRQGSEKLFF	TGCAGTGCTAGTCGTCAGGGTAGCGAAAAACTGTTTTTT	TRBJ1-4	13	TRBV20-1	-	-
CASSLGPPSHEKLFF	TGTGCCAGCAGTTTAGGGCCGCCCAGTCATGAAAAACTGTTTTTT	TRBJ1-4	15	TRBV27	-	-
CASSTGTGAENTEAFF	TGTGCCAGCAGCACCGGGACAGGGGCAGAGAACACTGAAGCTTTCTTT	TRBJ1-1	16	TRBV9	TRBD1	-
CASSLVVSGANVLTF	TGCGCCAGCAGCTTGGTGGTCTCTGGGGCCAACGTCCTGACTTTC	TRBJ2-6	15	TRBV5-1	-	-
CARSLEANRNQPQHF	TGTGCCAGAAGCTTGGAAGCGAACAGGAATCAGCCCCAGCATTTT	TRBJ1-5	15	TRBV5-3	-	-
CASSDLGGQTQYF	TGTGCCAGCAGTGACTTGGGGGGACAGACCCAGTACTTC	TRBJ2-5	13	TRBV2	-	-
CASSLGEGMNTEAFF	TGTGCCAGCAGCCTAGGGGAGGGGATGAACACTGAAGCTTTCTTT	TRBJ1-1	15	TRBV27	-	-
CASSDYGTGGEKLFF	TGTGCCAGCAGTGACTACGGGACAGGGGGTGAAAAACTGTTTTTT	TRBJ1-4	15	TRBV25-1	TRBD1	-
CASSANTEAFF	TGCGCCAGCAGTGCAAACACTGAAGCTTTCTTT	TRBJ1-1	11	TRBV10-2	-	-
CASSVGGFNEKLFF	TGTGCCAGCAGCGTAGGCGGTTTTAATGAAAAACTGTTTTTT	TRBJ1-4	14	TRBV9	-	-
CASTSGTDTQYF	TGTGCCAGCACCTCAGGGACAGATACGCAGTATTTT	TRBJ2-3	12	TRBV11-2	-	-
CASSPGGGTFSGNTIYF	TGTGCCAGCTCACCAGGAGGGGGGACCTTCTCTGGAAACACCATATATTTT	TRBJ1-3	17	TRBV18	-	-
CASSLSSTDTQYF	TGTGCCAGCAGCCTCTCAAGCACAGATACGCAGTATTTT	TRBJ2-3	13	TRBV27	-	-
CASRDRGVRISEAFF	TGTGCCAGCAGGGACAGGGGAGTTCGGATATCTGAAGCTTTCTTT	TRBJ1-1	15	TRBV6-5	TRBD1	-
CASSPQLRGNTGELFF	TGCGCCAGCAGCCCCCAGTTGCGGGGGAACACCGGGGAGCTGTTTTTT	TRBJ2-2	16	TRBV4-3	-	-
CASSFPGATDTQYF	TGTGCCAGCAGTTTCCCGGGGGCCACAGATACGCAGTATTTT	TRBJ2-3	14	TRBV28	-	-
CASSLMVTGLETQYF	TGTGCCAGCAGCTTGATGGTGACAGGGTTGGAGACCCAGTACTTC	TRBJ2-5	15	TRBV5-6	TRBD1	-
CSVRGQSTDTQYF	TGCAGCGTAAGGGGGCAGAGCACAGATACGCAGTATTTT	TRBJ2-3	13	TRBV29-1	TRBD1	-
CASSSHYEQYF	TGTGCCAGCAGCTCCCACTACGAGCAGTACTTC	TRBJ2-7	11	TRBV5-5	-	once
CASSELRTGGAGNQPQHF	TGTGCCAGCAGTGAACTAAGGACGGGAGGAGCGGGCAATCAGCCCCAGCATTTT	TRBJ1-5	18	TRBV6-1	-	-
CASSADWMSYEQYF	TGTGCCAGCAGTGCTGACTGGATGTCCTACGAGCAGTACTTC	TRBJ2-7	14	TRBV2	-	few
CSVATGGGPLHF	TGCAGCGTTGCCACAGGGGGGGGGCCCCTCCACTTT	TRBJ1-6	12	TRBV29-1	TRBD1	-
CASSFWTGRTDTQYF	TGTGCCAGCAGCTTCTGGACAGGGCGAACAGATACGCAGTATTTT	TRBJ2-3	15	TRBV7-2	TRBD1	-
CASSYKTGTEAFF	TGTGCCAGCAGCTACAAAACAGGCACTGAAGCTTTCTTT	TRBJ1-1	13	TRBV7-2	-	-
CASRPGRSTGELFF	TGTGCCAGCAGACCGGGGAGGTCCACCGGGGAGCTGTTTTTT	TRBJ2-2	14	TRBV13	-	-
CASSGTSNQPQHF	TGTGCCAGCAGCGGCACTAGCAATCAGCCCCAGCATTTT	TRBJ1-5	13	TRBV2	-	-
CASSLGTGGALREKLFF	TGTGCCAGCAGCTTAGGCACAGGGGGCGCATTAAGGGAAAAACTGTTTTTT	TRBJ1-4	17	TRBV5-8	TRBD1	-
CASSLGNPGSNQPQHF	TGCGCCAGCAGCTTGGGGAATCCCGGGAGCAATCAGCCCCAGCATTTT	TRBJ1-5	16	TRBV5-1	-	once
CASSLGGRADTQYF	TGTGCCAGCAGCTTAGGAGGGAGGGCAGATACGCAGTATTTT	TRBJ2-3	14	TRBV7-2	TRBD2	-
CASNSGQDYEQYF	TGTGCCAGCAATTCCGGGCAAGACTACGAGCAGTACTTC	TRBJ2-7	13	TRBV25-1	-	-
CATSTPGGSGEASYEQYF	TGTGCCACCAGCACACCCGGGGGCTCAGGGGAGGCCTCCTACGAGCAGTACTTC	TRBJ2-7	18	TRBV15	-	-
CASSLHDSFNQPQHF	TGTGCCAGCAGCTTACACGACAGTTTCAATCAGCCCCAGCATTTT	TRBJ1-5	15	TRBV7-2	-	-